This entry describes one T cell receptor (beta chain). Its antigen target is currently unknown. No much larger clonotype is one base removed from it; base qualities were not supplied. Library preparation was by the immunoSEQ multiplex PCR assay. A mixture of 60 forward primers for TCR Vbeta segments and 13 reverse primers for TCR Jbeta segments was used in the multiplex PCR. Amplification of the CDR3 region of rearranged TCR beta genes was performed with a multiplex PCR assay on genomic DNA. On the Illumina HiSeq System, the amplified TCR beta libraries were sequenced as 87-base-pair reads. For the original study's pipeline: In a later analysis, some 80 million unique TCR beta chains were counted across the approximately 620 repertoires, and around 10 million of these chains were shared by at least two donors. Raw reads were error-corrected and collapsed into unique sequences with a nearest-neighbor algorithm that merged closely related sequences to remove PCR and sequencing errors. To assign V, D and J gene segments, CDR3 sequences were aligned to IMGT reference sequences. For a sequence to be retained, at least a six-nucleotide match to both a V gene segment and a J gene segment was required. Rearrangements were called productive when the CDR3 lacked stop codons and stayed in frame with V and J; all others were non-productive. Following IMGT convention, CDR3 was defined as the stretch from the second conserved V-encoded cysteine up to the conserved J-encoded phenylalanine. The earlier analysis of 550 to 650 of the donors excluded any sequence lacking an unambiguous match to a single V gene segment. In an earlier analysis of 450 to 700 of the donors, V segments were called functional above 56.7% productive rearrangements and were called segregating when the between-donor standard deviation exceeded 5%. To diagnose cytomegalovirus status from the catalog of TCR beta chain sequences, a statistical classification framework was built. In a later analysis, V and J genes were assigned by comparing TCR nucleotide sequences against IMGT/GENE-DB human TR gene sequences. The TCRdist pipeline was used in a later analysis to assign CDR3 sequences and most-parsimonious VDJ recombination scenarios. In a later analysis, each TCR beta chain was defined by its CDR3 amino acid sequence together with its V-gene family, and reads lacking a unique V-gene family were excluded. In a later analysis, 450 to 600 highly shared, low-generation-probability nucleotide sequences were removed to address suspected cross-contamination and a sequencing artifact. A later analysis calculated a clonal expansion index for each public chain from normalized within-repertoire ranks of inferred template counts. In a later analysis, generation probabilities were computed using a VDJ recombination model fitted to out-of-frame rearrangements, and the results were checked against IGoR. In a later analysis, TCR-TCR, TCR-HLA and TCR-CMV co-occurrence was scored with hypergeometric tests, and a repertoire-size bias correction was applied to TCR pairs. To estimate false discovery rates, a later analysis permuted the HLA or CMV assignments 20 times. A later analysis grouped co-occurring TCRs with DBSCAN, adding TCRdist sequence similarity when clustering within HLA-allele-positive subsets. Co-occurrence clustering excluded repertoires with fewer than 30,000 or more than 120,000 public chains, plus five with anomalous nucleotide sharing. As stored in TCRdb, this immuneACCESS dataset retains in-frame rearrangements with V and J assigned. A fraction of the clones does not appear; measured against another copy, unresolved V genes explain less than half of the discrepancy, and the remainder lacks a known reason. V and J calls and clone size come straight from that table; D and trimming were deduced from the DNA. The sample yields under 200,000 clones; roughly 79% were counted once. Clones ranked in the top ten supply roughly 2.1% of the sample.

Trimming at the junction amounts to 3 bases on V and 4 bases on J, and the germline ends lie 14 bases apart. From the germline V gene, CDR1 is SGHDT and CDR2 is YYEEEE. Including cysteine and phenylalanine, the CDR3 has 14 amino acids. The sequence is cut down to CDR3 DNA, 42 bases in frame from base 1. The entry originates in a study of cytomegalovirus exposure and HLA in healthy donors (dated by TCRdb to 2015 to 2018). Describing the broader study: An earlier analysis of several hundred of the donors reported 276 Gb of sequence data and around 120 million unique TCR beta sequences obtained from roughly 170 million T cells. About 300 gigabases of sequencing data and around 87 million unique TCR sequences were included in an early release covering 500 to 750 HLA-typed donors. Of the approximately 400 genotyped donors, approximately 80% were placed in the genetic ancestry cluster associated with self-reported Caucasian donors. The study aimed to test whether signatures of past pathogen exposure could be identified by cataloging public T cell receptors. The T cell repertoires of around 670 subjects were profiled by immunosequencing and related to cytomegalovirus serostatus. Along with the approximately 650-subject first cohort, a separate validation cohort of around 120 different subjects was used. The study combined high-throughput TCR immunosequencing, statistical association of individual TCRs with disease status, and machine learning to predict cytomegalovirus infection status. To study patterns of TCR occurrence, a later analysis re-analyzed previously published TCR beta repertoires from several hundred donors and added high-resolution HLA genotyping. Rather than using new phenotypic data, the later analysis identified candidate immune exposures from TCR beta sequences and from how often those sequences occurred across donors. An earlier analysis of a few hundred of the donors applied high-throughput TCR beta sequencing to assess whether each TCR beta V gene segment acted as functional or pseudogenic. Alongside the repertoire data, information on donor age, sex, ethnicity and CMV serostatus was compiled. Genome-wide SNP genotypes for about 55% of the 666 donors were used in a later genetic analysis, which treated that subset as a discovery cohort. All discovery cohort repertoires had been generated on a single sequencing platform. HLA typing covered class I and class II loci at four-digit resolution. Typing coverage varied by locus: about 620-640 donors for A, B, C, DRB1 and DQB1; some 520 for DQA1; around 570 for DPA1; more than 450 for DPB1. A handful of DR-DQ haplotypes were handled as single units for association and clustering because linkage in the cohort was strong. Among some 410 genotyped donors of the cohort, an average of about 240,000 unique TCR beta nucleotide sequences were sequenced per donor, roughly 18% of them non-productive. Overall results and qualifications from the work: The only immune exposure information available for the cohort was CMV serostatus. HLA typing was unavailable for some donors at each locus, so association tests used only the typed subset. In a later analysis, several top co-occurrence clusters were reported to appear linked to parvovirus B19, influenza, CMV and Epstein-Barr virus. According to the authors, the approach could potentially be generalized to other disease states and immunological phenotypes. The classifier was reported to diagnose cytomegalovirus status with high specificity and sensitivity in both the original cohort and the validation cohort. Broadly in line with IMGT annotations, most TCR beta V segments showed up in productive rearrangements about 90% or about 30% of the time in an earlier analysis of 450 to 750 of the donors. Most TCR sequences were seen in very few donors, while some public TCRs were found in many individuals. V-gene and J-gene trimming of TCR beta chains was associated with a missense DCLRE1C variant in a later genetic analysis, and the association was replicated in an independent cohort. A later analysis found that most CMV-associated TCR beta chains appeared HLA-restricted, with HLA associations seemingly driven largely by CMV exposure. Roughly uniform sequencing depth across donors was assumed in presence/absence analyses, although this assumption may not hold. A further reported finding was that TCR beta sequences accurately predicted the HLA-A and HLA-B alleles for most subjects in the first cohort. Some IMGT-functional V segments, including TRBV6-2 and TRBV6-3, could not be told apart with the 87-base-pair reads, so those segments were excluded. The cohort was sequenced for TCR beta chains only, and without alpha or paired-chain data the features that could be detected were limited. When HLA alleles, especially DR and DQ, strongly co-occurred, TCR associations were difficult to assign to individual alleles. Compared with the roughly 710-donor mean, donors in an Asian-associated ancestry cluster had fewer N-insertions in productive TCRs, according to a later genetic analysis. A few of the identified cytomegalovirus-associated TCR beta chains were confirmed in vitro to be specific for cytomegalovirus antigens. Because counts were too low, seventeen rarely observed V segments, including chromosome 9 orphons, were excluded from the earlier analysis of fewer than 650 of the donors. In a later analysis, HLA-associated TCR beta chains were found to be more clonally expanded and to have lower generation probabilities than equally common non-associated chains. A later analysis associated 15,000 or so TCR beta sequences with specific HLA alleles at a false discovery rate of 0.05. In a later analysis, the rate of TCR association differed among HLA loci, with DRB1 alleles having the most associated TCRs and HLA-C alleles having the fewest. Linkage disequilibrium might explain the correlated functional status among segregating V segments, but an unknown experimental factor could not be ruled out. The study gave a list of 150 to 200 TCR beta chains associated with cytomegalovirus. A group of highly shared sequence variants was considered likely to be a technical artifact of the sequencing pipeline.

The cohort was made up of several hundred healthy bone marrow donors. At the time of sampling, all cohort members were nominally healthy, though unrecorded immune exposures were likely present. The donor was CMV seropositive and belonged to the group of 250 to 350 seropositive cohort members. Every donor gave a peripheral blood sample, and the peripheral blood mononuclear cells from that sample were used for TCR beta sequencing. Genomic DNA extraction from the blood cell samples was performed with the Qiagen DNeasy Blood Extraction Kit. The sample consisted of PBMCs. This receptor was identified in a woman in her twenties or thirties in good health and CMV-seropositive. Recombination joined TRBV5-6 with TRBJ2-7; no confident D gene assignment can be made. The DNA sequence is TGTGCCAGCAGCTCCCTGTTGCGGCCGTACGAGCAGTACTTC. This sequence encodes CASSSLLRPYEQYF.